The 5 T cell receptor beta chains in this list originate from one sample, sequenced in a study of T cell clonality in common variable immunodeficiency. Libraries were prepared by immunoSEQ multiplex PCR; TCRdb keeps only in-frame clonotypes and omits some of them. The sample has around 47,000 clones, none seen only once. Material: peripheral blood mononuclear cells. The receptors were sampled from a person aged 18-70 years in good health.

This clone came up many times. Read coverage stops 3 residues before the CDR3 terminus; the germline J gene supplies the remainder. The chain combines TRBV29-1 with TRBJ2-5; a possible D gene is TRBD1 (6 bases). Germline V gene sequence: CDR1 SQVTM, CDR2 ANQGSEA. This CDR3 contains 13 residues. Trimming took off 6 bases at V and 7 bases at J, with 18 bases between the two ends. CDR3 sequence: CSVEQGVGGTQYF. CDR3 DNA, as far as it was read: TGCAGCGTGGAACAGGGAGTTGGTGGGACC.

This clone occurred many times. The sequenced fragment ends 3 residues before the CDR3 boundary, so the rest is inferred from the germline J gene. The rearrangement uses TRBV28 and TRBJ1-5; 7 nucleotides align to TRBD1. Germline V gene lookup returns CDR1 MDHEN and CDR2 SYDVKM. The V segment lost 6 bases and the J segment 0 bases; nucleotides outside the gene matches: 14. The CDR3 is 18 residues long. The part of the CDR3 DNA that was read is TGTGCCAGCAGCCATCCCCGGGACAGAGTATATAGCAATCAGCCC. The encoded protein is CASSHPRDRVYSNQP. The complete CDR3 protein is CASSHPRDRVYSNQPQHF.

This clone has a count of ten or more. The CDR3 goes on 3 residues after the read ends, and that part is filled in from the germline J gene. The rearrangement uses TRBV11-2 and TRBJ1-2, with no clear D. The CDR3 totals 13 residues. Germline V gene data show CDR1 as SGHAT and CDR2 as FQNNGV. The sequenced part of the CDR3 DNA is TGTGCCAGCAGCCCTCCTCTTCAGGATCGC. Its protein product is CASSPPLQDR. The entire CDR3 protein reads CASSPPLQDRYTF.

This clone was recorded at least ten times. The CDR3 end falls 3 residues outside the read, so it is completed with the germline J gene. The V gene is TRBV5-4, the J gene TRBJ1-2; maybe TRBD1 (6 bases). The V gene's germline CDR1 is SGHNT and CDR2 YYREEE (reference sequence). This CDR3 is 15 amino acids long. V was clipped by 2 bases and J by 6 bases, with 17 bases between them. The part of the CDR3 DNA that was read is TGTGCCAGCAGCTTACGAGGGGGGGCATTTGATGGC. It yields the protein CASSLRGGAFDG. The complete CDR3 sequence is CASSLRGGAFDGYTF.

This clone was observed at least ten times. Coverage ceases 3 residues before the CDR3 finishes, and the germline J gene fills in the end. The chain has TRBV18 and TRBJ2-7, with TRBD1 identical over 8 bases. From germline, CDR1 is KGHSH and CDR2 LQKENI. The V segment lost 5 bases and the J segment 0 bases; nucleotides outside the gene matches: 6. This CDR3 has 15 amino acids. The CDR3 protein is CASSAGTGSSYEQYF. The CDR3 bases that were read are TGTGCCAGCTCAGCCGGGACAGGTAGCTCCTACGAG. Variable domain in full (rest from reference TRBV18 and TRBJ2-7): NAGVMQNPRHLVRRRGQEARLRCSPMKGHSHVYWYRQLPEEGLKFMVYLQKENIIDESGMPKERFSAEFPKEGPSILRIQQVVRGDSAAYFCASSAGTGSSYEQYFGPGTRLTVT.